Sequencing of this T cell receptor beta chain was carried out in a study of cytomegalovirus exposure and HLA in healthy donors. Overall study: Assignment to the Caucasian-associated ancestry cluster applied to approximately 80% of the roughly 400 genotyped donors. Study results and limitations: Across donors, presence/absence analyses took sequencing depth to be roughly uniform. Under in vitro conditions, three CMV-associated chains were confirmed as specific for CMV antigens.

The CDR3 covers 13 residues. V was trimmed by 0 bases and J by 5 bases, leaving 7 bases between them. The germline V gene encodes CDR1 SGHRS and CDR2 YFSETQ. 13 Jbeta primers and 60 Vbeta primers were used for the PCR. Measured with immunoSEQ multiplex PCR; TCRdb has only the in-frame clones, and not every one. The repertoire holds approximately 130,000 clones, around 70% seen once, with around 3.2% in the top ten. The donors comprised healthy bone marrow donors. About this clone itself: Antigen: not known.

The TCR sequence derives from a young man in good health and CMV-seronegative. The genes are TRBV5-1 and TRBJ2-3; no clear D. Material for sequencing was PBMCs. CDR3 bases: TGCGCCAGCAGCTTGGTAGTCGAAGATACGCAGTATTTT. Residues: CASSLVVEDTQYF.